The clone carrying this T cell receptor (beta chain) was counted between two and nine times. TCRdb reprocessed the 5' RACE reads with MiXCR, giving one entry per CDR3 protein. Of about 94,000 distinct CDR3 sequences listed, less than 20% were seen once; the top ten hold 21%. The data belong to a study of spatial heterogeneity in lung cancer. The time point here: blood at routine non-recurrence follow-up after resection. The CDR3 has 17 residues. Looked up from germline, CDR1 is LGHDT and CDR2 is YNNKEL (reference sequence). Germline trimming cut 2 bases from V and 2 bases from J; bases unmatched to any gene: 8.

The sequencing used PBMCs, collected at follow-up. The chain links TRBV3-1 to TRBJ1-5, with TRBD1 matching over 8 bases. This clonotype was sampled from a male donor with early-stage non-small cell lung cancer. CDR3 region: CASSQTGTGIGNQPQHF. CDR3 sequence (DNA): TGTGCCAGCAGCCAAACCGGGACAGGAATTGGCAATCAGCCCCAGCATTTT.